This T cell receptor (beta chain) was recorded in a study of blood T cells in healthy people across ages (dated by TCRdb to 2013 to 2016). With respect to the entire study: In model experiments, roughly one uniquely barcoded TCR beta cDNA molecule per two T cells was captured by template switching. To avoid experimental bias, donors of different ages were spread randomly across the sequencing lanes. Donors were grouped into four age groups: young (average 16 years), middle-aged (39), aged (around 66) and long-lived (82). The study measured age-related changes in TCR beta repertoire diversity using deep sequencing normalized with unique cDNA molecular identifiers. For two donors (one aged 18 to 30 and one aged 80 or older), the study analyzed two additional independent replicas of 1 million unique cDNA reads from the same blood draw.

To note about this clonotype: Its antigen is currently not known. No base-level quality is on record; no much larger clone is a single base apart.

The roughly 39 donors, aged roughly 6 to 95 years, were systemically healthy Caucasian individuals from Russia. Approximately 9.7 milliliters of peripheral blood were drawn from each donor into EDTA-treated Vacutainer tubes. Ficoll-Paque density-gradient centrifugation was used to isolate PBMCs, with at least 6.5 million per sample. Total RNA was extracted from PBMCs with Trizol reagent, with at least 5.5 micrograms obtained per sample. The percentages of naive CD45RAhigh/CD27high T cells were determined by flow cytometry on a PBMC aliquot from every donor. Findings and caveats that apply to the study as a whole: Because donor CMV infection status was unknown, age-related changes in expanded clonotypes were potentially confounded. Estimates of total diversity from one million sequenced T cells were regarded as lower bounds and underestimates. There was a strong correlation between observed TCR beta diversity and the percentage of naive T cells measured by flow cytometry. Compared with the aged group, more naive CD4+ T cells, fewer expanded clones and increased TCR diversity were shown by the long-lived group, suggesting age selection. Since profiling was done on bulk unsorted PBMCs, naive and antigen-experienced compartments could not be conclusively compared. As age increased, observed TCR beta diversity per million T cells dropped in a roughly linear way, and a significant reduction was already evident by age roughly 40.

The library was prepared using 5' RACE. For sequencing, an Illumina HiSeq 2500 was employed. A second roughly 7 to 11 cycle PCR used a sample-barcoded 5' primer and a J-beta primer mix. A unique molecular identifier was introduced onto each TCR beta cDNA molecule by a template-switch 5' adaptor carrying 12 random nucleotides. At least 3 million CDR3-containing paired-end reads were obtained from each sample. All of the RNA was converted into first-strand cDNA using the Mint cDNA synthesis kit, with a TRBC-specific oligonucleotide serving as the primer. All cDNA was treated with uracil-DNA glycosylase and then went through a first 18-cycle PCR with the universal primers M1SS and BC2_uni_R. The authors processed their data as follows. Normalization of each sample was performed by random selection of 1 million high-quality reads, each carrying a distinct molecular identifier. Instead of being binned into consensus sequences, reads that shared molecular identifiers were thrown out. MiTCR, set to a Q25 quality threshold and the strictest error-elimination algorithm, was used for CDR3 identification, clonotype clustering and error correction. A nonparametric unseen species model using Euler transformation provided a lower-bound estimate of total TCR beta diversity. TCRdb cleaned the public reads at Q25 with fastp, built clones with MiXCR and kept in-frame beta chains. When rows share a CDR3 protein, they turn into one entry using the most common DNA and genes. TCRdb's processing, not the authors', yielded these V and J calls. The sample includes hundreds of thousands of distinct CDR3 sequences, with roughly three fifths observed a single time. Clones ranked in the top ten supply over 30% of the sample.

The sample comprised blood. This receptor was obtained from a man aged 60-69 years in good health.

In nucleotide form, the sequence is TGTGCCAGCAGCCACTCACAGGGGGCAATGGGGGCCAACGTCCTGACTTTC. It codes for CASSHSQGAMGANVLTF. This chain is built from TRBV6-6 and TRBJ2-6, with 9 bases matching TRBD1. For this chain, trimming is 6 bases at the V end and 4 bases at the J end, and the number of junction bases without a gene match is 10. Sequences MNHNY (CDR1) and SVGAGI (CDR2) are obtained from the germline V gene (reference sequence). The CDR3 sequence holds 17 residues, the cysteine and phenylalanine included. Of the read, only the CDR3 DNA is kept; its 51 bases are in frame from base 1.